The rows below give T cell receptor beta chains drawn from one sample of a study of T cells in Graves' hyperthyroidism and ophthalmopathy. TCRdb re-called the multiplex PCR reads with MiXCR, one entry per CDR3 protein. The repertoire consists of around 490,000 distinct CDR3 sequences, with around 20% occurring once and the leading ten covering over 45%. The sequencing input was blood. The receptors originated from a man aged 35 to 55 with Graves' ophthalmopathy. Both conserved end residues are part of each CDR3. Each record gives: V gene, J gene, clone size, D gene, CDR3 protein, CDR3 DNA. D genes are given only for firm matches. Size tells how often a clone was seen (once, few, many) or the class of an expanded clone, and some rows leave it out.

v_gene: TRBV7-2
j_gene: TRBJ2-1
abundance: .
d_gene: TRBD2
CDR3aa: CASSLEGTSGRGHEQFF
CDR3nt: TGTGCCAGCAGCTTAGAGGGGACTAGCGGGAGAGGGCATGAGCAGTTCTTC

v_gene: TRBV3-1
j_gene: TRBJ1-1
abundance: .
d_gene: .
CDR3aa: CASSTQVGSEAFF
CDR3nt: TGTGCCAGCAGCACACAGGTTGGGTCTGAAGCTTTCTTT

v_gene: TRBV30
j_gene: TRBJ2-3
abundance: .
d_gene: TRBD2
CDR3aa: CAWSLGTSGRSTDTQYF
CDR3nt: TGTGCCTGGAGTCTGGGGACTAGCGGGCGTAGCACAGATACGCAGTATTTT

v_gene: TRBV2
j_gene: TRBJ2-1
abundance: .
d_gene: TRBD2
CDR3aa: CASRTRAGGGLHNEQLF
CDR3nt: TGTGCCAGCAGAACCCGAGCGGGCGGGGGGCTCCACAATGAGCAGCTCTTC

v_gene: TRBV7-9
j_gene: TRBJ2-7
abundance: few
d_gene: TRBD1
CDR3aa: CASSSRDRVYEQYF
CDR3nt: TGTGCCAGCAGCTCCCGGGACAGAGTCTACGAGCAGTACTTC

v_gene: TRBV7-9
j_gene: TRBJ2-2
abundance: many
d_gene: TRBD2
CDR3aa: CASSHSGSRFAGELFF
CDR3nt: TGTGCCAGCAGCCATAGCGGGAGTAGGTTCGCCGGGGAGCTGTTTTTT

v_gene: TRBV5-5
j_gene: TRBJ2-3
abundance: many
d_gene: TRBD1
CDR3aa: CASSLVTGGLDTQYF
CDR3nt: TGTGCCAGCAGCTTGGTAACAGGGGGCTTAGATACGCAGTATTTT

v_gene: TRBV6-1
j_gene: TRBJ1-1
abundance: .
d_gene: TRBD1
CDR3aa: CASRPDRGYTEAFF
CDR3nt: TGTGCCAGCAGACCAGACAGGGGGTACACTGAAGCTTTCTTT

v_gene: TRBV3-1
j_gene: TRBJ1-3
abundance: .
d_gene: .
CDR3aa: CASSRVRGGNTIYF
CDR3nt: TGTGCCAGCAGCCGAGTCCGGGGTGGAAACACCATATATTTT

v_gene: TRBV6-1
j_gene: TRBJ2-5
abundance: .
d_gene: TRBD2
CDR3aa: CASSPERGLAGQETQYF
CDR3nt: TGTGCCAGCAGCCCAGAACGGGGACTAGCGGGACAAGAGACCCAGTACTTC

v_gene: TRBV7-9
j_gene: TRBJ2-6
abundance: few
d_gene: TRBD2
CDR3aa: CASSSRTSGGAFSGANVLTF
CDR3nt: TGTGCCAGCAGCTCCCGGACTAGCGGGGGGGCCTTCTCTGGGGCCAACGTCCTGACTTTC

v_gene: TRBV12-3/TRBV12-4
j_gene: TRBJ1-2
abundance: few
d_gene: .
CDR3aa: CASRPSDNQYGYTF
CDR3nt: TGTGCCAGCAGGCCCTCGGACAACCAGTATGGCTACACCTTC

v_gene: TRBV3-1
j_gene: TRBJ2-2
abundance: many
d_gene: TRBD2
CDR3aa: CASSQVGLGTSGRELFF
CDR3nt: TGTGCCAGCAGCCAAGTTGGGCTTGGGACTAGCGGAAGGGAGCTGTTTTTT

v_gene: TRBV7-9
j_gene: TRBJ1-2
abundance: few
d_gene: .
CDR3aa: CASENRAYGYTF
CDR3nt: TGTGCCAGCGAAAACAGAGCCTATGGCTACACCTTC

v_gene: TRBV2
j_gene: TRBJ2-3
abundance: many
d_gene: TRBD2
CDR3aa: CASRPGTSTTDTQYF
CDR3nt: TGTGCCAGCAGGCCCGGGACTAGCACGACAGATACGCAGTATTTT

v_gene: TRBV7-8
j_gene: TRBJ2-1
abundance: many
d_gene: .
CDR3aa: CASSLLGAGNEQFF
CDR3nt: TGTGCCAGCAGCTTATTAGGAGCGGGCAATGAGCAGTTCTTC

v_gene: TRBV7-9
j_gene: TRBJ2-7
abundance: once
d_gene: TRBD2
CDR3aa: CASSFRLAGVTGEQYF
CDR3nt: TGTGCCAGCAGCTTTCGGCTAGCGGGAGTGACGGGCGAGCAGTACTTC

v_gene: TRBV10-3
j_gene: TRBJ2-3
abundance: .
d_gene: TRBD2
CDR3aa: CAISGSGTTQYF
CDR3nt: TGTGCCATCAGCGGCAGCGGGACTACGCAGTATTTT

v_gene: TRBV6-1
j_gene: TRBJ2-7
abundance: .
d_gene: TRBD1
CDR3aa: CASSPRTGGWYEQYF
CDR3nt: TGTGCCAGCAGTCCTCGGACAGGGGGCTGGTACGAGCAGTACTTC

v_gene: TRBV19
j_gene: TRBJ2-7
abundance: .
d_gene: .
CDR3aa: CATRDEGGPYEQYF
CDR3nt: TGTGCCACCAGGGATGAGGGAGGACCCTACGAGCAGTACTTC

v_gene: TRBV18
j_gene: TRBJ1-1
abundance: many
d_gene: .
CDR3aa: CASSPRGSDTEAFF
CDR3nt: TGTGCCAGCTCACCCAGGGGATCGGACACTGAAGCTTTCTTT

v_gene: TRBV3-2
j_gene: TRBJ2-3
abundance: .
d_gene: .
CDR3aa: CASSPRQRSTDTQYF
CDR3nt: TGTGCCAGCAGCCCCCGGCAGCGGAGTACAGATACGCAGTATTTT

v_gene: TRBV6-1
j_gene: TRBJ2-7
abundance: .
d_gene: TRBD2
CDR3aa: CASKSGTRADEQYF
CDR3nt: TGTGCCAGCAAAAGCGGGACCCGGGCCGACGAGCAGTACTTC

v_gene: TRBV5-5
j_gene: TRBJ1-2
abundance: .
d_gene: .
CDR3aa: CASARGVRENYGYTF
CDR3nt: TGTGCCAGCGCTCGGGGGGTCAGGGAAAACTATGGCTACACCTTC

v_gene: TRBV5-1
j_gene: TRBJ2-7
abundance: once
d_gene: .
CDR3aa: CASSRTALFAGEQYF
CDR3nt: TGCGCCAGCAGCAGGACAGCGCTGTTCGCGGGCGAGCAGTACTTC

v_gene: TRBV28
j_gene: TRBJ2-7
abundance: many
d_gene: TRBD1
CDR3aa: CATLGTGPYEQYF
CDR3nt: TGTGCCACCCTCGGGACAGGGCCCTACGAGCAGTACTTC

v_gene: TRBV28
j_gene: TRBJ2-7
abundance: .
d_gene: .
CDR3aa: CASSLLGREDEQYF
CDR3nt: TGTGCCAGCAGTTTACTCGGCAGAGAGGACGAGCAGTACTTC

v_gene: TRBV7-9
j_gene: TRBJ2-7
abundance: few
d_gene: TRBD2
CDR3aa: CASSSLKLAGAYEQYF
CDR3nt: TGTGCCAGCAGCTCTCTGAAACTAGCGGGAGCCTACGAGCAGTACTTC

v_gene: TRBV7-6
j_gene: TRBJ2-7
abundance: .
d_gene: .
CDR3aa: CASSLYAGTAYEQYF
CDR3nt: TGTGCCAGTAGCTTATACGCAGGGACGGCCTACGAGCAGTACTTC

v_gene: TRBV7-2
j_gene: TRBJ1-3
abundance: .
d_gene: .
CDR3aa: CASSSAGTLGTGNTIYF
CDR3nt: TGTGCCAGCAGCTCGGCTGGGACTCTAGGAACTGGAAACACCATATATTTT

v_gene: TRBV28
j_gene: TRBJ2-1
abundance: many
d_gene: .
CDR3aa: CASSPSTAKQFF
CDR3nt: TGTGCCAGCAGCCCCTCGACGGCGAAGCAGTTCTTC

v_gene: TRBV6-5
j_gene: TRBJ1-1
abundance: .
d_gene: .
CDR3aa: CASSYGRKPLYTEAFF
CDR3nt: TGTGCCAGCAGTTACGGGCGGAAGCCTCTTTACACTGAAGCTTTCTTT

v_gene: TRBV24-1
j_gene: TRBJ2-2
abundance: .
d_gene: TRBD1
CDR3aa: CATSDRTGTGSGELFF
CDR3nt: TGTGCCACCAGTGACCGTACCGGGACAGGGAGCGGGGAGCTGTTTTTT

v_gene: TRBV9
j_gene: TRBJ2-5
abundance: .
d_gene: TRBD1
CDR3aa: CASSVTGVGFQETQYF
CDR3nt: TGTGCCAGCAGCGTGACAGGGGTCGGGTTCCAAGAGACCCAGTACTTC

v_gene: TRBV9
j_gene: TRBJ1-6
abundance: .
d_gene: .
CDR3aa: CASSPGVQAGSPLHF
CDR3nt: TGTGCCAGCAGCCCAGGAGTACAGGCTGGTTCACCCCTCCACTTT

v_gene: TRBV20-1
j_gene: TRBJ1-4
abundance: .
d_gene: .
CDR3aa: CSARDWGSTNEKLFF
CDR3nt: TGCAGTGCTAGAGATTGGGGGAGTACTAATGAAAAACTGTTTTTT

v_gene: TRBV2
j_gene: TRBJ2-7
abundance: many
d_gene: .
CDR3aa: CASRGIEQYF
CDR3nt: TGTGCCAGCAGAGGGATCGAGCAGTACTTC

v_gene: TRBV7-2
j_gene: TRBJ2-5
abundance: many
d_gene: TRBD2
CDR3aa: CASSLVRSGRALETQYF
CDR3nt: TGTGCCAGCAGCTTAGTTCGTAGCGGGAGGGCCTTGGAGACCCAGTACTTC

v_gene: TRBV7-2
j_gene: TRBJ2-1
abundance: .
d_gene: TRBD2
CDR3aa: CASSYRLAANEQFF
CDR3nt: TGTGCCAGCAGCTACAGACTAGCGGCCAATGAGCAGTTCTTC

v_gene: TRBV5-1
j_gene: TRBJ1-1
abundance: .
d_gene: TRBD1
CDR3aa: CASSPFTGATEAFF
CDR3nt: TGCGCCAGCAGCCCTTTCACAGGGGCCACTGAAGCTTTCTTT